Listed below are T cell receptor beta chains from one sample, sequenced in a study of blood T cells in healthy people across ages. TCRdb processed the 5' RACE reads anew with MiXCR; each CDR3 protein has one entry. The table records fewer than 600,000 distinct CDR3 sequences, about 29% of them present only once. These sequences were also reported in another study, on T cells of mothers and their children.

The specimen sequenced was blood. These receptors all stem from a boy between 2 and 15 years old in good health. Each CDR3 is given with its conserved first and last residue. D genes are given only for firm matches. Expanded clones are given a class, and other clones once, few, many or no size at all.

J,size,V,D,DNA,CDR3
TRBJ2-2,few,TRBV27,-,TGTGCCAGCAGCCCACAGTCCGGGGAGCTGTTTTTT,CASSPQSGELFF
TRBJ2-7,few,TRBV6-5,-,TGTGCCAGCAGTCATCCAGGCTACGAGCAGTACTTC,CASSHPGYEQYF
TRBJ2-5,-,TRBV7-6,-,TGTGCCAGCAGCTCCCCGTACAGCCGGGGGGAGACCCAGTACTTC,CASSSPYSRGETQYF
TRBJ1-3,once,TRBV25-1,-,TGTGCCAGCAGTGGGGGCCAGGGCCCTGGAAACACCATATATTTT,CASSGGQGPGNTIYF
TRBJ1-5,few,TRBV27,TRBD1,TGTGCCAGCAGTTCTGGGACAGGGCCTAATCAGCCCCAGCATTTT,CASSSGTGPNQPQHF
TRBJ1-1,-,TRBV7-9,-,TGTGCCAGCAGCAGGGTGGTCACTGAAGCTTTCTTT,CASSRVVTEAFF
TRBJ1-4,-,TRBV20-1,-,TGCAGTGCTAGATCCGAGGTGGCAACTAATGAAAAACTGTTTTTT,CSARSEVATNEKLFF
TRBJ2-4,-,TRBV20-1,-,TGCAGTGCTAGGGGGGGACCCGTAGTAGAGAAGTTC,CSARGGPVVEKF
TRBJ2-7,few,TRBV7-2,TRBD2,TGTGCCAGCAGCTTAATGAGCGGGAGGGACGAGCAGTACTTC,CASSLMSGRDEQYF
TRBJ2-5,-,TRBV7-9,-,TGTGCCAGCAGCCTTGAAGTCGGTTGGGGGGAAGAGACCCAGTACTTC,CASSLEVGWGEETQYF
TRBJ1-2,-,TRBV5-1,-,TGCGCCAGCAGCTTGGCCGCGACAGTCACTAACTATGGCTACACCTTC,CASSLAATVTNYGYTF
TRBJ2-5,few,TRBV20-1,-,TGCAGTGCCGTGGAGGGGGGAGGGTACCAAGAGACCCAGTACTTC,CSAVEGGGYQETQYF
TRBJ1-1,-,TRBV7-9,-,TGTGCCAGCAGCCCCGGGGGCACGAACACTGAAGCTTTCTTT,CASSPGGTNTEAFF
TRBJ2-2,few,TRBV24-1,-,TGTGCCACCAGTGACCTCCTTCCCACAGGAGGGGACGCCGGGGAGCTGTTTTTT,CATSDLLPTGGDAGELFF
TRBJ1-1,few,TRBV7-8,-,TGTGCCAGCAGCTTAGGCCCCATGGGGACTGAAGCTTTCTTT,CASSLGPMGTEAFF
TRBJ2-3,-,TRBV10-2,TRBD1,TGCGCCAGCCAGGGACAGAGCACAGATACGCAGTATTTT,CASQGQSTDTQYF
TRBJ2-4,-,TRBV9,-,TGTGCCAGCAGCGGACTGATAGGGCACAGGCTAGCCAAAAACATTCAGTACTTC,CASSGLIGHRLAKNIQYF
TRBJ1-1,-,TRBV7-9,-,TGTGCCAGCAGCAACACAGGTGATGAAGCTTTCTTT,CASSNTGDEAFF
TRBJ2-1,-,TRBV7-9,-,TGTGCCAGCAGCCCCCGACTAGGATACAATGAGCAGTTCTTC,CASSPRLGYNEQFF
TRBJ2-5,-,TRBV7-2,TRBD2,TGTGCCAGCAGCTCCAGGACTAGCCCGCGGGACCAGTACTTC,CASSSRTSPRDQYF
TRBJ1-2,few,TRBV7-9,-,TGTGCCAGCAGCCCCGAAGTTAACTATGGCTACACCTTC,CASSPEVNYGYTF
TRBJ2-4,few,TRBV20-1,TRBD1,TGCAGTGCGTTGGTAGGGACAGGGGCCCTTGTAGCCAAAAACATTCAGTACTTC,CSALVGTGALVAKNIQYF
TRBJ2-1,-,TRBV6-2/TRBV6-3,TRBD2,TGTGCCAGCAGTTACGGGGCTAGCGGGTGGAATGAGCAGTTCTTC,CASSYGASGWNEQFF
TRBJ1-4,few,TRBV12-5,-,TGTGCTAGTGGCCCAACCGGGGCGGGAGATGAAAAACTGTTTTTT,CASGPTGAGDEKLFF
TRBJ2-4,-,TRBV20-1,-,TGCAGTGCAGGAGGATTGGAGGGCTTATTAAACATTCAGTACTTC,CSAGGLEGLLNIQYF
TRBJ2-2,-,TRBV25-1,-,TGTGCCAGCAGTCTACAGGGTGCCGCCGGGGAGCTGTTTTTT,CASSLQGAAGELFF
TRBJ2-3,-,TRBV7-8,-,TGTGCCAGCAGCACCGGGCCCAGAGATGGCACAGATACGCAGTATTTT,CASSTGPRDGTDTQYF
TRBJ2-5,-,TRBV20-1,-,TGCAGTGCTAGGTCGGTTCCGGAGACCCAGTACTTC,CSARSVPETQYF
TRBJ2-5,few,TRBV7-9,TRBD2,TGTGCCAGCAGCCCCGCGCTAGCGGGGGCCCCTGGGGAGCAGTACTTC,CASSPALAGAPGEQYF
TRBJ2-1,-,TRBV7-8,-,TGTGCCAGCAGCGCGATCTCCGGTGGAAATGAGCAGTTCTTC,CASSAISGGNEQFF
TRBJ1-4,-,TRBV2,TRBD1,TGTGCCAGCAAGAAGGACAGGGTACCTAATGAAAAACTGTTTTTT,CASKKDRVPNEKLFF
TRBJ1-2,few,TRBV7-9,-,TGTGCCAGCAGCTTAGCGGGGGGAACTAACTATGGCTACACCTTC,CASSLAGGTNYGYTF
TRBJ1-1,-,TRBV15,-,TGTGCCACCACCACGGACTTTACGACGGGGACTGAAGCTTTCTTT,CATTTDFTTGTEAFF